The entry below describes one T cell receptor (beta chain). CDR3 length: 14 residues. The ends were cut back, 4 bases at V and 2 bases at J, with 11 bases in the middle. RNA amounts of about 0.45 to 1 ug underwent reverse transcription with random hexamers. TCRdb passed the immunoSEQ multiplex PCR reads through MiXCR, listing each CDR3 protein once. Among roughly 150,000 distinct CDR3 sequences listed, approximately 95% were seen once. This sample stems from a study of CD8 T cells in Susac syndrome. This TCR was recovered from a human donor with Susac syndrome. This chain connects TRBV23-1 to TRBJ2-5; D possibly corresponds to TRBD1 (7 bases). TRBV23-1 carries the ORF label, with uncertain function. Specimen: CD4+ T cells from PBMCs. For the CDR3, the DNA is TGCGCCAGCAGTCTGGGGGGACAGCAAGAGACCCAGTACTTC. It specifies CASSLGGQQETQYF.